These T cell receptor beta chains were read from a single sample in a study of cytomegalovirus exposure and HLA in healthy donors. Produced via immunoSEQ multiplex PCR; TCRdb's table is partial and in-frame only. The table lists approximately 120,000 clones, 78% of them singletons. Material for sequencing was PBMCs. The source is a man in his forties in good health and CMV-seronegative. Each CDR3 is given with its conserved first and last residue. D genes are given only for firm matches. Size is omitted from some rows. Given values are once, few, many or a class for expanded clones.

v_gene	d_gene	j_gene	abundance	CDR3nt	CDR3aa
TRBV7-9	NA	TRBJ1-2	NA	TGTGCCAGCAGCTTAGTAGGCAGGGAAAATGGCTACACCTTC	CASSLVGRENGYTF
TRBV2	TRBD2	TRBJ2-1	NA	TGTGCCAGCATCCTAGCGGGGGGGTATGAGCAGTTCTTC	CASILAGGYEQFF
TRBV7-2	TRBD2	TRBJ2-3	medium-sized	TGTGCCAGCAGCTTATTGGCGGGGGGCCCCACAGATACGCAGTATTTT	CASSLLAGGPTDTQYF
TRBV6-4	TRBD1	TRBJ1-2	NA	TGTGCCAGCAGTGACCCGGACAGGGCAAACTATGGCTACACCTTC	CASSDPDRANYGYTF
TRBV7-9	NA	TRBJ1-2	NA	TGTGCCAGCAGCTTAAGTACAGACATCACTTACTATGGCTACACCTTC	CASSLSTDITYYGYTF
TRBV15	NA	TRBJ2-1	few	TGTGCCACCAGCAGAGGCTCAGGGGTAGGTTACAATGAGCAGTTCTTC	CATSRGSGVGYNEQFF
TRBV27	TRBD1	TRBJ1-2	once	TGTGCCAGGTATGACAGGGTAGGCTATGGCTACACCTTC	CARYDRVGYGYTF
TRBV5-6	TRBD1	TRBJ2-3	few	TGTGCCAGCAGCTTGGCCGGGACAGGGTGGTCAGATACGCAGTATTTT	CASSLAGTGWSDTQYF
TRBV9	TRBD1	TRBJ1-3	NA	TGTGCCAGCAGCGACAGGGGGAGCCTTGGAAACACCATATATTTT	CASSDRGSLGNTIYF
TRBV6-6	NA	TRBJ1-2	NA	TGTGCCAGCAGCCGAAACCCGGACGGGAATAACTATGGCTACACCTTC	CASSRNPDGNNYGYTF
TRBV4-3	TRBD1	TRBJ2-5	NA	TGCGCCAGCAGCCGTTCCGGGGACAGCTTGGAGACCCAGTACTTC	CASSRSGDSLETQYF
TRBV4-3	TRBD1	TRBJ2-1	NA	TGCGCCAGCAGCCAAGCCCATGGACAGGGCTACAATGAGCAGTTCTTC	CASSQAHGQGYNEQFF
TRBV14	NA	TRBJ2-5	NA	TGTGCCAGCAGCCAACAGGAGACAGTTCGAGAGACCCAGTACTTC	CASSQQETVRETQYF
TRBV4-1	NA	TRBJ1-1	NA	TGCGCCAGTAGAAGGACTCTGAACACTGAAGCTTTCTTT	CASRRTLNTEAFF
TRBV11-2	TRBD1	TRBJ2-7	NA	TGTGCCAGCAGCTCCGAGGACAGGCCGCCCTACGAGCAGTACTTC	CASSSEDRPPYEQYF
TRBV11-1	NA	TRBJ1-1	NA	TGTGCCAGCAGCCTTGATCTAAAGAACACTGAAGCTTTCTTT	CASSLDLKNTEAFF
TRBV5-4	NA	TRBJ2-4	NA	TGTGCCAGCAGCTTGGGAGGAGGGTCGGATCAGTACTTC	CASSLGGGSDQYF
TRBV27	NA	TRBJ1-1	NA	TGTGCCAGCTGCCAGGGGATGAACACTGAAGCTTTCTTT	CASCQGMNTEAFF
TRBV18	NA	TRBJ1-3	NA	TGTGCCAGCTCATCCGACAGTGGATCTGGAAACACCATATATTTT	CASSSDSGSGNTIYF
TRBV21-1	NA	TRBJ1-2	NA	TGTGCCAGCAGCAAAGCGAGGAGACAGGGAGGAAACTATGGCTACACCTTC	CASSKARRQGGNYGYTF
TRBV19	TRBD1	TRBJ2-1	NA	TGTGCCAGTATTTCTCCAGGGGGTTCCTACAATGAGCAGTTCTTC	CASISPGGSYNEQFF
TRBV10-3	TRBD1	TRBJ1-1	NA	TGTGCCATCACCCAGACAGGGGGCACTGAAGCTTTCTTT	CAITQTGGTEAFF
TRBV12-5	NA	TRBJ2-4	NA	TGTGCTAGTGGTTTGGACAACCTAGCCAAAAACATTCAGTACTTC	CASGLDNLAKNIQYF
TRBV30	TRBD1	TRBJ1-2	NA	TGTGCCTGGAGGCCTGGGACAGAGAACTATGGCTACACCTTC	CAWRPGTENYGYTF
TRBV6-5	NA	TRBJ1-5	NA	TGTGCCAGCAGTCAGTATAGCAATCAGCCCCAGCATTTT	CASSQYSNQPQHF
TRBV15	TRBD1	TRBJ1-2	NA	TGTGCCACCAGCGTCAGGGGGCTAGCTTACACCTTC	CATSVRGLAYTF
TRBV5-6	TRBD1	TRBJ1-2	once	TGTGCCAGCAGCCGGGGACAGGGGAACTATGGCTACACCTTC	CASSRGQGNYGYTF
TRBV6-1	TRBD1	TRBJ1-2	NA	TGTGCCAGCAGTGAGGTCAGACAGGGAAGATATGGCTACACCTTC	CASSEVRQGRYGYTF
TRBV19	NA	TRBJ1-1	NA	TGTGCCAGTCTTCACCCCCCGGGGGACACTGAAGCTTTCTTT	CASLHPPGDTEAFF
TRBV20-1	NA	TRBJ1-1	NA	TGCAGTGCTACAGGGGAAGCGGAGGCTTTCTTT	CSATGEAEAFF
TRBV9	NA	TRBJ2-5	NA	TGTGCCAGCAGCATAAGCGGCGGGTTCCAAGAGACCCAGTACTTC	CASSISGGFQETQYF
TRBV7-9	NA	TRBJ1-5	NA	TGTGCCAGCAGCTTAGAAGGGCAGGGTATTGAGCCCCAGCATTTT	CASSLEGQGIEPQHF
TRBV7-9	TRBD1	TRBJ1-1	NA	TGTGCCAGCAGGAGACAGGGATTCACTGAAGCTTTCTTT	CASRRQGFTEAFF
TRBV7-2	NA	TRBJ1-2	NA	TGTGCCAGCAGCCGAGCGACAGAAAACTATGGCTACACCTTC	CASSRATENYGYTF
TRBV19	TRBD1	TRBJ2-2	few	TGTGCCAGTAGTACCCGACAGGGAACCGGGGAGCTGTTTTTT	CASSTRQGTGELFF
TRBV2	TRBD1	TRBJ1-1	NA	TGTGCCAGCGGGGGACAGCCGAACACTGAAGCTTTCTTT	CASGGQPNTEAFF
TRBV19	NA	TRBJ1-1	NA	TGTGCCAGTAGTATTTGGCAGGGGATTGCAGGGACTGAAGCTTTCTTT	CASSIWQGIAGTEAFF
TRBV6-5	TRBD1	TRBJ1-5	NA	TGTGCCAGCAGACCACAGGGGGCTAGGAATCAGCCCCAGCATTTT	CASRPQGARNQPQHF
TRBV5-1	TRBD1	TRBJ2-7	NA	TGCGCCAGCAGATCCGGGACAGGGGGCCCCGAGCAGTACTTC	CASRSGTGGPEQYF
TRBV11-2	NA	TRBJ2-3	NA	TGTGCCAGCAGCCCCATACGGGGGGCCACAGATACGCAGTATTTT	CASSPIRGATDTQYF
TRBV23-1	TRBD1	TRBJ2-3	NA	TGCGCCAGCAGTCACCCCTTCCGGGGTAAGGGGACAGGCTTCACAGATACGCAGTATTTT	CASSHPFRGKGTGFTDTQYF